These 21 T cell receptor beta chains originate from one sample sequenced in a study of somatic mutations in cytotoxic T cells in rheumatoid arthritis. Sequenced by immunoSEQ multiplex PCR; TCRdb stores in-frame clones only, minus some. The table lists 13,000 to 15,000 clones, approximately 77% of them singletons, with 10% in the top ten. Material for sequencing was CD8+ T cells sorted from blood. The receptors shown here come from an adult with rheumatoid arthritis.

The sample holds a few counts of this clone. The CDR3 nucleotides are TGTGCCAGTAGTTCAGGGCCGGGCACTGAAGCTTTCTTT. Translating it yields CASSSGPGTEAFF. V is TRBV19 and J is TRBJ1-1; possibly TRBD1 for D (5 bases). The CDR3 is made up of 13 amino acids. Germline CDR1 is LNHDA and CDR2 is SQIVND (reference sequence). The ends were cut back, 5 bases at V and 4 bases at J, with 11 bases in the middle.

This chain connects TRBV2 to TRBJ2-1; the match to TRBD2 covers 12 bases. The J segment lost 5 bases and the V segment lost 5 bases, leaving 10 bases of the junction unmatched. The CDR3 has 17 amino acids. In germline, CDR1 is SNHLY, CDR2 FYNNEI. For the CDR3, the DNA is TGTGCCAGCAGTTTTCGGACTAGCGGGGTTACTCACAATGAGCAGTTCTTC. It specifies CASSFRTSGVTHNEQFF.

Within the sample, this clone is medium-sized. In nucleotides, the CDR3 is TGTGCCAGCAGCGGGGACAGGGTGGGGTCCGGGGAGCTGTTTTTT. Encoded protein: CASSGDRVGSGELFF. This chain joins TRBV6-5 and TRBJ2-2, with 9 bases aligning to TRBD1. The J segment lost 6 bases and the V segment lost 6 bases, leaving 8 bases of the junction unmatched. The germline CDR1 and CDR2 sequences are MNHEY and SVGAGI. CDR3 length: 15 residues.

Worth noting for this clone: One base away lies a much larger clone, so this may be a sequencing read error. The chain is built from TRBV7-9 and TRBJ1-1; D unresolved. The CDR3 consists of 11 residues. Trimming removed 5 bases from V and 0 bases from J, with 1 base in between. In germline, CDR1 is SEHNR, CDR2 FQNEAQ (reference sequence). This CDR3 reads CASSLNTEAFF. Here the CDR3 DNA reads TGTGCCAGCAGCCTGAACACTGAAGCTTTCTTT.

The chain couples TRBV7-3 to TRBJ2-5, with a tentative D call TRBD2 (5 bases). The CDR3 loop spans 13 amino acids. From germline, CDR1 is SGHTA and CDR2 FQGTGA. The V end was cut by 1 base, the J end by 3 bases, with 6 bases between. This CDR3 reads CASSLMGEETQYF. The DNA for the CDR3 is TGTGCCAGCAGCTTAATGGGAGAAGAGACCCAGTACTTC.

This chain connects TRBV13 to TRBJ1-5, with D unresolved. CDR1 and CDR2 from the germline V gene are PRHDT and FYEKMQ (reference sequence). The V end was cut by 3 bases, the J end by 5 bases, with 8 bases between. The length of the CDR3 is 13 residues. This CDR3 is CASSFGSYQPQHF. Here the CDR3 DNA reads TGTGCCAGCAGCTTTGGGAGTTATCAGCCCCAGCATTTT.

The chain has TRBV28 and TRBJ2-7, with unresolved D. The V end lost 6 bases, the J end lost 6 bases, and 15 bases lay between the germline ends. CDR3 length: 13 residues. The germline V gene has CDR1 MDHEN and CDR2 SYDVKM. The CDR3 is CASSHPPSVEQYF. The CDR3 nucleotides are TGTGCCAGCAGCCACCCTCCCTCGGTCGAGCAGTACTTC.

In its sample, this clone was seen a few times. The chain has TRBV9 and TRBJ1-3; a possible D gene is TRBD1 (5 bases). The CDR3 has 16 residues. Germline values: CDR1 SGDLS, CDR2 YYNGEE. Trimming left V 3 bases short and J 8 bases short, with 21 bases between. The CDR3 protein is CASSADPTELGDTIYF. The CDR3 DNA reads TGTGCCAGCAGCGCCGACCCGACAGAACTCGGGGACACCATATATTTT.

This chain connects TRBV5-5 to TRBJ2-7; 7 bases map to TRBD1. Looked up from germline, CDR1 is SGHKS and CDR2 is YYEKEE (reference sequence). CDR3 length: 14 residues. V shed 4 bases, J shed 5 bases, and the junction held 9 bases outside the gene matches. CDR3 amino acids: CASSQPQGKDEQYF. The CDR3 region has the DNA TGTGCCAGCAGCCAGCCACAGGGGAAGGACGAGCAGTACTTC.

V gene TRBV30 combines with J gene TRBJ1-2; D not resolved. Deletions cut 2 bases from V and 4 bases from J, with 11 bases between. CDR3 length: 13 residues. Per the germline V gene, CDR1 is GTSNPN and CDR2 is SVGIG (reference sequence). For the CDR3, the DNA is TGTGCCTGGAGTTATAACCACTTCTATGGCTACACCTTC. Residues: CAWSYNHFYGYTF.

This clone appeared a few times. The CDR3 coding sequence is TGTGCCAGCAGTTACGGGGACTCCTACAATGAGCAGTTCTTC. Translated: CASSYGDSYNEQFF. The chain uses TRBV28 and TRBJ2-1; D perhaps matches TRBD2 (5 bases). Germline CDR1 reads MDHEN; CDR2 reads SYDVKM. The length of the CDR3 is 14 residues. V lost 4 bases and J 0 bases, leaving 7 bases between the germline ends.

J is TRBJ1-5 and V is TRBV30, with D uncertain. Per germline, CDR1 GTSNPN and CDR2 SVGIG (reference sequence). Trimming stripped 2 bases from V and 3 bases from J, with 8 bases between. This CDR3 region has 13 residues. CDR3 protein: CAWSLTDNQPQHF. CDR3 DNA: TGTGCCTGGAGTCTGACGGACAATCAGCCCCAGCATTTT.

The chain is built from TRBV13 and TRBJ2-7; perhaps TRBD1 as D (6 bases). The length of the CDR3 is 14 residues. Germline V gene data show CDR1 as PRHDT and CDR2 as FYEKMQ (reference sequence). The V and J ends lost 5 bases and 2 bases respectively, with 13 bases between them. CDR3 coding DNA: TGTGCCAGCAGCCCCCCGACAGGAACCTACGAGCAGTACTTC. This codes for CASSPPTGTYEQYF.

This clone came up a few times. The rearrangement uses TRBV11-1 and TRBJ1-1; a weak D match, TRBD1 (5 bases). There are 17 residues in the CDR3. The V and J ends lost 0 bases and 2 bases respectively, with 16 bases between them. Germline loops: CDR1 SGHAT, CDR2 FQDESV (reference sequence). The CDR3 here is CASSLASGEGINTEAFF. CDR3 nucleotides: TGTGCCAGCAGCTTAGCGAGCGGGGAGGGGATTAACACTGAAGCTTTCTTT.

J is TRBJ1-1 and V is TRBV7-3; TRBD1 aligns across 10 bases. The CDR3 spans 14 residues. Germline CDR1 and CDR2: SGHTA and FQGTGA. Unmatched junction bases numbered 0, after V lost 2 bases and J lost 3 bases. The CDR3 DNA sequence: TGTGCCAGCAGCTTAGGACAGGGGGACACTGAAGCTTTCTTT. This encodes CASSLGQGDTEAFF.

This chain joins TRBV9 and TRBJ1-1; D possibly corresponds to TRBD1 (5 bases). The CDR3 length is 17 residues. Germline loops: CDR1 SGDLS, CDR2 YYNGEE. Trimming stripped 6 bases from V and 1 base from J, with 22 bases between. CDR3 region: CASKARVGGSENTEAFF. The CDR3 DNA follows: TGTGCCAGCAAGGCCCGAGTGGGGGGTAGTGAGAACACTGAAGCTTTCTTT.

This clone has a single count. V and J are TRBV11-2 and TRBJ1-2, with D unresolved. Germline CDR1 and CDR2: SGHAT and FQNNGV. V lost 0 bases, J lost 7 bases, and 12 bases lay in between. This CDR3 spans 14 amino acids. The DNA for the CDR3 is TGTGCCAGCAGCTTAGAAGGAGGGTGGGCTGGCTACACCTTC. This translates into CASSLEGGWAGYTF. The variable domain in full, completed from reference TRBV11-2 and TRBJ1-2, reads EAGVAQSPRYKIIEKRQSVAFWCNPISGHATLYWYQQILGQGPKLLIQFQNNGVVDDSQLPKDRFSAERLKGVDSTLKIQPAKLEDSAVYLCASSLEGGWAGYTFGSGTRLTVV.

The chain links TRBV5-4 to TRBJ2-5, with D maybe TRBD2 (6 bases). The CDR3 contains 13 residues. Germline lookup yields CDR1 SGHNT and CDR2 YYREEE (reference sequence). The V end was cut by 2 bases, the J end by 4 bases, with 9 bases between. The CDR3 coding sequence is TGTGCCAGCAGCTTATTGGGGGGAGAGACCCAGTACTTC. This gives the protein CASSLLGGETQYF.

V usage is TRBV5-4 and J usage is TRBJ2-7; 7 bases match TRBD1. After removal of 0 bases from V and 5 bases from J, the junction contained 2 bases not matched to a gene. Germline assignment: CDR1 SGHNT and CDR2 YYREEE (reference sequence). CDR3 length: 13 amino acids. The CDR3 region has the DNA TGTGCCAGCAGCTTGGTCACAGGGGACGAGCAGTACTTC. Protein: CASSLVTGDEQYF.

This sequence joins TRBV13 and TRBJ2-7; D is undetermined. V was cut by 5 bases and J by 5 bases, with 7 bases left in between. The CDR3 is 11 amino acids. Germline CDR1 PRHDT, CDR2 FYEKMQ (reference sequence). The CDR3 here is CASSVNDEQYF. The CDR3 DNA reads TGTGCCAGCAGCGTAAATGACGAGCAGTACTTC.

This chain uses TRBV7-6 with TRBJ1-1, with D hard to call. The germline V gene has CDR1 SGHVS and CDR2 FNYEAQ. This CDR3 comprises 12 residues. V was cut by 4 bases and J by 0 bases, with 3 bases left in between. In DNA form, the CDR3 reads TGTGCCAGCAGCTCAATGAACACTGAAGCTTTCTTT. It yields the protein CASSSMNTEAFF.